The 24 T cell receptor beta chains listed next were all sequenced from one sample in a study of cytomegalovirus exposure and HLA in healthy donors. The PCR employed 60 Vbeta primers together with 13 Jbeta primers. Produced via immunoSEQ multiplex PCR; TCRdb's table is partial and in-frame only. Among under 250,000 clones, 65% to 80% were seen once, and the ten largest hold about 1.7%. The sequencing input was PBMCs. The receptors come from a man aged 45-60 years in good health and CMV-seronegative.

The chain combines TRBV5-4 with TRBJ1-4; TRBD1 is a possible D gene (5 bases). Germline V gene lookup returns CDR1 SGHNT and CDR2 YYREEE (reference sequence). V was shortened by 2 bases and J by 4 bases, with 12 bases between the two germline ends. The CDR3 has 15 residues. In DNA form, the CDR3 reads TGTGCCAGCAGCTTCATCGGGGGAAATAATGAAAAACTGTTTTTT. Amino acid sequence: CASSFIGGNNEKLFF.

CDR3 coding DNA: TGTGCCAGCAGCGCGACGGACAGAGGACCTTACGAGCAGTACTTC. Protein: CASSATDRGPYEQYF. The chain carries TRBV6-1 and TRBJ2-7; maybe TRBD1 (6 bases). CDR1 and CDR2 (germline): MNHNS, SASEGT. Trimming removed 6 bases from V and 4 bases from J, with 19 bases in between. The CDR3 runs 15 residues.

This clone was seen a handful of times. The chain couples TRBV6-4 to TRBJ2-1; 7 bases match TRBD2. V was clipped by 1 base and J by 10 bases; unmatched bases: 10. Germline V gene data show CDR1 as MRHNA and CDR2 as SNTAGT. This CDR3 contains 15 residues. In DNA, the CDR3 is TGTGCCAGCAGTGACTTCTCAAGCGGGGTGGGGGAGCAGTTCTTC. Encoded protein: CASSDFSSGVGEQFF.

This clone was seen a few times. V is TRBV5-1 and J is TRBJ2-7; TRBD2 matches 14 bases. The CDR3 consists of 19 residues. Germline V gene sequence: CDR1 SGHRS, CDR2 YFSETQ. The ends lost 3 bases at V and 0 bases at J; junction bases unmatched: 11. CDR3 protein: CASSSLGTSGRRGSYEQYF. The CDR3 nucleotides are TGCGCCAGCAGCTCCCTCGGGACTAGCGGGAGACGGGGCTCCTACGAGCAGTACTTC.

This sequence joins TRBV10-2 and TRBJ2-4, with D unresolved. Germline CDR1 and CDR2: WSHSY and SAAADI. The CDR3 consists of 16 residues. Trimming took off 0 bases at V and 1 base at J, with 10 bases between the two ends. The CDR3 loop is CASSESRGTAKNIQYF. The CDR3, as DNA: TGCGCCAGCAGTGAGTCCCGCGGAACCGCCAAAAACATTCAGTACTTC.

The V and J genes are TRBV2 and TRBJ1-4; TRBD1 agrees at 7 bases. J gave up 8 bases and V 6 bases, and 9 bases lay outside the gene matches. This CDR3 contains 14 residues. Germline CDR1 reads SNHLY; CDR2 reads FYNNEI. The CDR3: CASRTTGVNEKLFF. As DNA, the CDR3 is TGTGCCAGCAGGACCACAGGGGTCAACGAAAAACTGTTTTTT.

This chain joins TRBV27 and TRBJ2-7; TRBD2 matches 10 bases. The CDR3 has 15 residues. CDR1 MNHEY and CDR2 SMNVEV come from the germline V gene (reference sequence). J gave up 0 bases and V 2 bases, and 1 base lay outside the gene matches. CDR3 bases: TGTGCCAGCAGTTTACTAGCGGGAGCCTCCTACGAGCAGTACTTC. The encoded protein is CASSLLAGASYEQYF.

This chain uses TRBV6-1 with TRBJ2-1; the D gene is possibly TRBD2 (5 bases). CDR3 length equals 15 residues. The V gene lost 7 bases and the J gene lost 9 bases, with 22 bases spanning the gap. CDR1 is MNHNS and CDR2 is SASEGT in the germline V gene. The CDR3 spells CASKNRVGAPSEQFF. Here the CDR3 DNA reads TGTGCCAGCAAAAATCGCGTGGGAGCCCCCAGTGAGCAGTTCTTC.

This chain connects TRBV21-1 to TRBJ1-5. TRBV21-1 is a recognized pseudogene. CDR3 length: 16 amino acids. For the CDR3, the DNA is TGTGCCAGCAGCACTTGGGCCATGCGGGGCAATCAGCCCCAGCATTTT. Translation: CASSTWAMRGNQPQHF.

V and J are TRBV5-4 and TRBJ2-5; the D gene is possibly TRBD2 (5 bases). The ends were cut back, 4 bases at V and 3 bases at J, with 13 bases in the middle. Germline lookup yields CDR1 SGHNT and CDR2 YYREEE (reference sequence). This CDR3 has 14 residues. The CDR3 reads CASSRGSPEETQYF. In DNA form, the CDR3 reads TGTGCCAGCAGCCGAGGGTCACCGGAAGAGACCCAGTACTTC.

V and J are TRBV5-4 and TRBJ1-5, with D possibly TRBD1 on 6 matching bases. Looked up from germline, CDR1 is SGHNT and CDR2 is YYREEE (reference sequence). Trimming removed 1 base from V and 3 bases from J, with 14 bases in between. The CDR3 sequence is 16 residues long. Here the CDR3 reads CASSLNTGNNNQPQHF. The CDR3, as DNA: TGTGCCAGCAGCTTGAACACAGGGAACAACAATCAGCCCCAGCATTTT.

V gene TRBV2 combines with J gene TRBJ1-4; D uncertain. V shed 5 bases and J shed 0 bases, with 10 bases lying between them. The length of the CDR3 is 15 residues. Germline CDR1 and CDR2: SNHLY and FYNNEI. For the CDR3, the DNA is TGTGCCAGCAGTATAGAGACTGCAACTAATGAAAAACTGTTTTTT. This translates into CASSIETATNEKLFF.

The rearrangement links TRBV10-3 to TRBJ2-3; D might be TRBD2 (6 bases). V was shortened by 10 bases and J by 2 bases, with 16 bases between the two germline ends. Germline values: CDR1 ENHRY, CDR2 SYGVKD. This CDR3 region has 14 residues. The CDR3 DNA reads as TGTGCCACCCGCCTAGCGTTGAACACAGATACGCAGTATTTT. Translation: CATRLALNTDTQYF.

The DNA of the CDR3 is TGTGCCAGCAGTTTGCCAGAATACAATCAGCCCCAGCATTTT. Its protein is CASSLPEYNQPQHF. The genes are TRBV28 and TRBJ1-5, with D hard to call. The CDR3 contains 14 residues. CDR1 and CDR2 from the germline V gene are MDHEN and SYDVKM. The ends were cut back, 3 bases at V and 3 bases at J, with 9 bases in the middle.

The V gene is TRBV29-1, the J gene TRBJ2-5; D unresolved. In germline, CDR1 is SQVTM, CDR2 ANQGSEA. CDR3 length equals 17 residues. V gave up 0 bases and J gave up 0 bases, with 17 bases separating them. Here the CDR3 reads CSVEDPSTTHYQETQYF. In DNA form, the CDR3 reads TGCAGCGTTGAAGACCCGTCCACTACTCATTACCAAGAGACCCAGTACTTC.

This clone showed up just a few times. The CDR3 bases are TGTGCCAGCAGCCCGGCAGGTCCTGTGGGCTCCTACGAGCAGTACTTC. Residues: CASSPAGPVGSYEQYF. The rearrangement uses TRBV28 and TRBJ2-7; unclear D gene. The CDR3 is 16 residues long. V gave up 6 bases and J gave up 0 bases, with 18 bases separating them. Germline V CDR1 and CDR2: MDHEN, SYDVKM. Full variable domain (remainder filled in from reference TRBV28 and TRBJ2-7): DVKVTQSSRYLVKRTGEKVFLECVQDMDHENMFWYRQDPGLGLRLIYFSYDVKMKEKGDIPEGYSVSREKKERFSLILESASTNQTSMYLCASSPAGPVGSYEQYFGPGTRLTVT.

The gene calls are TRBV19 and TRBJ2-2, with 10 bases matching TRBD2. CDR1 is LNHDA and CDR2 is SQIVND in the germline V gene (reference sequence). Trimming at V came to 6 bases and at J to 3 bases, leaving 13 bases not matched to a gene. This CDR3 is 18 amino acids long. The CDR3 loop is CASSGASGSRMDTGELFF. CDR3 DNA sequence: TGTGCCAGTAGCGGGGCTAGCGGGAGTAGAATGGACACCGGGGAGCTGTTTTTT.

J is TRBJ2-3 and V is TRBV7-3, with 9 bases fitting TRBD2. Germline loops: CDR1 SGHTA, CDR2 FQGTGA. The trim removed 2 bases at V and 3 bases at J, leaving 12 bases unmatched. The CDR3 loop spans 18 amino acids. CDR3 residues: CASSLGGASGMRTDTQYF. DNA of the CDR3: TGTGCCAGCAGCTTAGGCGGGGCTAGCGGGATGCGTACAGATACGCAGTATTTT. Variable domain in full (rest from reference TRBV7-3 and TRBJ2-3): GAGVSQTPSNKVTEKGKYVELRCDPISGHTALYWYRQSLGQGPEFLIYFQGTGAADDSGLPNDRFFAVRPEGSVSTLKIQRTERGDSAVYLCASSLGGASGMRTDTQYFGPGTRLTVL.

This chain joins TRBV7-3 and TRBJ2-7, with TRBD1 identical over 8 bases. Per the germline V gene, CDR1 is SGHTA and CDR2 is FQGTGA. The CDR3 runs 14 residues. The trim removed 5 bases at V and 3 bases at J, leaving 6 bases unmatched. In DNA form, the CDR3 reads TGTGCCAGCAGCCCCGGACAGGGAGACTACGAGCAGTACTTC. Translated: CASSPGQGDYEQYF.

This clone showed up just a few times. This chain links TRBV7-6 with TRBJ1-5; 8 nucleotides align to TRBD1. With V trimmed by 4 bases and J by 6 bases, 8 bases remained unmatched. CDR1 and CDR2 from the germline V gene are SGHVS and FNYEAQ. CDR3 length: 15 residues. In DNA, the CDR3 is TGTGCCAGCAGCTCAGGACAGGGCCGAAGTCAGCCCCAGCATTTT. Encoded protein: CASSSGQGRSQPQHF.

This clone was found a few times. CDR3 sequence reads: CASSEVGGAYEQYF. Here the CDR3 DNA reads TGTGCCAGCAGTGAGGTGGGGGGGGCCTACGAGCAGTACTTC. This sequence joins TRBV28 and TRBJ2-7, with TRBD2 matching over 7 bases. Losses at the gene ends were 5 bases for V and 2 bases for J; bases not matched to a gene: 6. Per germline, CDR1 MDHEN and CDR2 SYDVKM. The CDR3 contains 14 residues. The variable domain in full, completed from reference TRBV28 and TRBJ2-7, reads DVKVTQSSRYLVKRTGEKVFLECVQDMDHENMFWYRQDPGLGLRLIYFSYDVKMKEKGDIPEGYSVSREKKERFSLILESASTNQTSMYLCASSEVGGAYEQYFGPGTRLTVT.

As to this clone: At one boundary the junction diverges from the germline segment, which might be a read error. CDR3 region: CASSIAPGTSGFYEQYF. The CDR3 nucleotides are TGTGCCAGTAGTATAGCCCCCGGGACTAGCGGCTTTTACGAGCAATACTTC. V and J are TRBV19 and TRBJ2-7; TRBD2 matches at 11 bases. The V gene's germline CDR1 is LNHDA and CDR2 SQIVND (reference sequence). CDR3 length: 17 amino acids.

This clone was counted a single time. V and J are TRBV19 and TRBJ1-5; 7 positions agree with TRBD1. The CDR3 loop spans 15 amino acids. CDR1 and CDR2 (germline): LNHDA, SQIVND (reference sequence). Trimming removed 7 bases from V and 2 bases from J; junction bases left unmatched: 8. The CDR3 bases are TGTGCCAGTACCCCACAGGGGAAAGGCAATCAGCCCCAGCATTTT. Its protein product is CASTPQGKGNQPQHF.

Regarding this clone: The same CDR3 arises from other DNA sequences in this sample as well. This chain's CDR3 is CASSLGGRNYGYTF. The DNA of the CDR3 is TGTGCCAGCAGCTTGGGTGGCAGAAACTATGGCTACACCTTC. The rearrangement joins TRBV5-6 to TRBJ1-2; D is uncertain. V was pared by 0 bases and J by 2 bases, with 8 bases between. The CDR3 has 14 residues. CDR1 is SGHDT and CDR2 is YYEEEE in the germline V gene.